This TCR beta chain is drawn from a study of T cells after posttransplantation cyclophosphamide. Cells defined as naive were viable CD3+CD4+ or CD3+CD8+ and CCR7+CD45RA+CD45RO-CD95-CD27+CD28+. Sequencing was performed with immunoSEQ multiplex PCR; in TCRdb, only in-frame clones are kept and a portion is missing. The repertoire has approximately 30,000 clones, around 90% of them found once; the top ten carry 0.2% to 0.3%. Sequencing was performed on naive CD4+ T cells sorted from PBMCs. The origin of this receptor is a woman aged 55-69 years in good health, CMV-negative, and a related stem cell transplant donor.

CDR3 sequence: CASLSTGGHWLHF. Here the CDR3 DNA reads TGTGCCAGCTTATCGACAGGGGGGCATTGGCTCCACTTT. The J gene is TRBJ1-6, the V gene TRBV28; 9 nucleotides match TRBD1. V was clipped by 8 bases and J by 16 bases; unmatched bases: 12. The CDR3 length is 13 residues. In germline, CDR1 is MDHEN, CDR2 SYDVKM.